This T cell receptor (beta chain) was identified in a study of cytomegalovirus exposure and HLA in healthy donors. Across the study: Early released data had about 85 million unique TCRs, all coming from HLA-typed donors. In terms of ancestry, the Caucasian-associated cluster contained roughly 80% of the 300 to 400 genotyped donors.

The V and J ends lost 2 bases and 4 bases respectively, with 6 bases between them. CDR3 size: 13 residues. The V gene's germline CDR1 is SNHLY and CDR2 FYNNEI. Study-level results: Most sequenced TCRs were rare (though some public TCRs occurred in many donors).

As for the donors, each was a healthy bone marrow donor. With respect to this clone: The antigen remains unidentified. Distinct nucleotide sequences in the sample also encode this CDR3.

13 Jbeta primers and 60 Vbeta primers were used for the PCR. This table comes from immunoSEQ multiplex PCR, and its TCRdb copy is limited to in-frame clones, with some not included. The sample consists of under 200,000 clones, less than 85% of them appearing once. Sequenced material: PBMCs. The V and J genes are TRBV2 and TRBJ1-5; a possible D gene is TRBD1 (5 bases). This TCR came from a male donor in good health and CMV-seronegative. The CDR3 is CASSERGNQPQHF. The CDR3 DNA follows: TGTGCCAGCAGTGAACGGGGGAATCAGCCCCAGCATTTT. The variable domain in full, completed from reference TRBV2 and TRBJ1-5, reads EPEVTQTPSHQVTQMGQEVILRCVPISNHLYFYWYRQILGQKVEFLVSFYNNEISEKSEIFDDQFSVERPDGSNFTLKIRSTKLEDSAMYFCASSERGNQPQHFGDGTRLSIL.